This T cell receptor beta chain appears in the sequencing data of a study of T cells in Graves' hyperthyroidism and ophthalmopathy. Notes on the study in general: Among clonotypes expanded in thyroid above 0.001, most were also found in blood.

In the ophthalmopathy cohort, Clinical Activity Score was at least 3, NOSPECS grade at least 4, and duration under 3 months. Investigators excluded patients with uncontrolled infection, other autoimmune disease, pregnancy or lactation. Diagnoses used clinical symptoms, serum thyroxine and TRAb, thyroid ultrasound and orbital computed tomography. The CDR3 spans 16 residues. The germline V gene has CDR1 MNHEY and CDR2 SVGEGT. Amplification of TCR beta CDR3 regions used RNA as the template. The HTBI primer set drove a first-round RT-PCR of the TCR CDR3. TCRdb re-derived calls from the multiplex PCR reads in MiXCR, one entry per CDR3 protein. The sample has 530,000 or so distinct CDR3 sequences, roughly a sixth seen once; the top ten hold roughly 15%. A word on this clonotype: Antigen unknown. The germline gene is not matched at one end of the junction; a read error may be the cause.

This chain connects TRBV6-2 or TRBV6-3 to TRBJ2-1, with 7 bases lining up with TRBD2. This clonotype was obtained from a woman between 18 and 29 years old with Graves' ophthalmopathy. The specimen was blood. CDR3 nucleotide sequence: TGTGTCAGCAGTGACCAAACGGGGGGTACCTACAATGAGCAGTTCTTC. It yields the protein CVSSDQTGGTYNEQFF.